The 30 T cell receptor beta chains below come from one sample, sequenced in a study of tumor-infiltrating lymphocytes in primary liver carcinoma. Investigators took RNA and DNA out together from roughly 20-30 mg of unsorted bulk tissue. Using a constant-region primer together with ProtoScript II reverse transcriptase, TCR beta cDNA was made from 500 to 650 ng of total RNA. Amplification in three nested multiplex PCR rounds with slightly modified ARM-PCR gave rise to TCR beta libraries. A C-beta reverse primer was combined with TRBV1-TRBV30 forward primers in the first two PCR rounds, and each round had approximately 10 cycles. TCRdb ran MiXCR on the multiplex PCR reads and lists one entry per CDR3 protein. Here the sample spans about 21,000 distinct CDR3 sequences, roughly 70% being singletons. Input material: liver tumor tissue from sampling region 1. The subset was: tumor region T1, superior pole. These receptors originate from a man aged 40-55 years with primary liver carcinoma and hepatitis B virus infection.

This clonotype was seen just once. Germline is not matched at one junction end, which may reflect a read error. This chain joins TRBV6-5 and TRBJ2-3; a possible D gene is TRBD1 (8 bases). The CDR3 is made up of 15 amino acids. CDR1 is MNHEY, CDR2 SVGAGI, per germline. The chain's CDR3 is CGSSYGQGAGDTEYF. In DNA, the CDR3 is TGTGGCAGCAGTTACGGGCAGGGGGCGGGAGATACGGAGTATTTT.

In this sample, this clonotype turned up a few times. This sequence joins TRBV10-3 and TRBJ2-7; 7 nucleotides align to TRBD2. Germline V gene sequence: CDR1 ENHRY, CDR2 SYGVKD. The length of the CDR3 is 19 residues. Unmatched junction bases numbered 21, after V lost 7 bases and J lost 0 bases. The CDR3 protein is CAITKRSGLVGGFSYEQYF. As DNA, the CDR3 is TGTGCCATCACCAAGCGATCGGGATTAGTGGGAGGGTTCTCCTACGAGCAGTACTTC.

The sample holds a few counts of this clonotype. The rearrangement uses TRBV29-1 and TRBJ2-1, with TRBD2 identical over 7 bases. The CDR3 contains 16 residues. Germline values: CDR1 SQVTM, CDR2 ANQGSEA. V shed 0 bases and J 7 bases; nucleotides not matched to a gene: 12. The CDR3 spells CSVEDRVAGLSNEQFF. The CDR3 DNA follows: TGCAGCGTTGAAGATCGCGTAGCGGGCCTCTCTAATGAGCAGTTCTTC.

The CDR3 is CASSTAGQGVIDEQFF. As DNA, the CDR3 is TGTGCCAGCAGCACAGCAGGGCAGGGGGTGATAGATGAGCAGTTCTTC. The V call is TRBV11-3, the J call TRBJ2-1; 7 bases are shared with TRBD1. Germline V gene lookup returns CDR1 SGHNT and CDR2 YENEEA. The CDR3 has 16 amino acids. J lost 8 bases, V lost 5 bases, and 15 bases had no gene match.

This clonotype has just a few counts. This chain joins TRBV11-2 and TRBJ1-1; the D gene is possibly TRBD1 (5 bases). Germline V lookup: CDR1 SGHAT, CDR2 FQNNGV. With 5 bases removed from V and 4 bases from J, the gap between germline ends came to 17 bases. The CDR3 has 15 residues. The DNA for the CDR3 is TGTGCCAGCAGCGCGGGTCGGGGCCGCCCCACTGAAGCTTTCTTT. Translation gives CASSAGRGRPTEAFF.

At least ten counts were recorded for this clonotype. This rearrangement joins TRBV20-1 to TRBJ2-7; 7 nucleotides align to TRBD2. Germline V lookup: CDR1 DFQATT, CDR2 SNEGSKA (reference sequence). CDR3 length equals 14 residues. V shed 3 bases and J 5 bases; nucleotides not matched to a gene: 10. The CDR3 region has the DNA TGCAGTGCTAGTAAAGGGGAGGGCCCTCACGAGCAGTACTTC. Amino acids: CSASKGEGPHEQYF.

With respect to this clonotype: Compared with germline, one end of the junction differs, possibly owing to a read error. V gene TRBV11-2 combines with J gene TRBJ2-1, with 7 bases lining up with TRBD2. Germline V gives CDR1 SGHAT, CDR2 FQNNGV. CDR3 length: 14 amino acids. The CDR3 nucleotides are TGTGCCAGCAGCTTATACCGACTAGCTAGTGAGCAGCTCTTC. Translated: CASSLYRLASEQLF.

About this clonotype itself: One junction end does not reproduce the germline sequence, and a read error may be involved. The chain links TRBV11-2 to TRBJ1-1; D unresolved. Per germline, CDR1 SGHAT and CDR2 FQNNGV. This CDR3 is 14 amino acids long. CDR3 in DNA: TGTGCCAGCAGCTTATCGGCCTTCGACACTGAAGCTCTATTT. This encodes CASSLSAFDTEALF.

Comments on this clonotype: The CDR3 carries no conserved terminal phenylalanine or tryptophan, so it likely arises from a read error. The V gene is TRBV28, the J gene TRBJ2-7, with 11 nucleotides matching TRBD2. Germline lookup yields CDR1 MDHEN and CDR2 SYDVKM. There are 14 residues in the CDR3. The CDR3 coding sequence is TGTGTCAGCAGTCCACTAGCGGGAGACTACGAGCAGTACTTA. Its protein is CVSSPLAGDYEQYL.

The chain is built from TRBV7-6 and TRBJ2-7, with a tentative D call TRBD1 (5 bases). CDR1 and CDR2 (germline): SGHVS, FNYEAQ. Trimming left V 9 bases short and J 3 bases short, with 21 bases between. This CDR3 has 15 residues. CDR3 bases: TGTGCCAGTTGCCCTATTATCAGGGATTTCTACGAGCAGTACTTC. It specifies CASCPIIRDFYEQYF.

With respect to this clonotype: This clone may be a read error of a much larger clone one base away. The chain employs TRBV18 and TRBJ2-3; 9 bases are a match to TRBD1. The germline V gene encodes CDR1 KGHSH and CDR2 LQKENI. This CDR3 is 15 amino acids long. The CDR3 loop reads CASAPRGQGTDTQYF. The DNA of the CDR3 is TGTGCCAGCGCACCACGGGGACAGGGAACAGATACGCAGTATTTT.

With regard to this clonotype: The junction differs from germline at one of its ends, possibly a read error. This chain connects TRBV4-1 to TRBJ2-1; D is unresolved. The CDR3 has 17 amino acids. Germline CDR1 and CDR2: MGHRA and YSYEKL. The DNA for the CDR3 is TGCGCCAGTAGCCAAGGGCCCGCTGAAAGCTCCTACAATGAGCAGTTCTTC. Residues: CASSQGPAESSYNEQFF.

As for this clonotype: A much larger clone differs from this one at a single base, so this may be a read error. The V call is TRBV29-1, the J call TRBJ2-5, with D unclear. There are 13 residues in the CDR3. Looked up from germline, CDR1 is SQVTM and CDR2 is ANQGSEA. Trimming cost V 0 bases and J 5 bases, with 10 bases left between them. This CDR3 reads CSVEETMRETQYF. The CDR3 DNA is TGCAGCGTTGAAGAGACAATGCGCGAGACCCAGTACTTC.

This clonotype was counted only a few times. Given the absence of the conserved phenylalanine or tryptophan at the CDR3 end, a read error is likely. The chain has TRBV11-3 and TRBJ2-1; 14 bases are a match to TRBD2. The CDR3 extends over 15 amino acids. CDR1 and CDR2 from the germline V gene are SGHNT and YENEEA. This CDR3 is CASSRLAGGGYEQFL. The CDR3 region has the DNA TGTGCTAGCAGCCGACTAGCGGGGGGGGGGTATGAGCAGTTCTTA.

V is TRBV10-3 and J is TRBJ2-7, with unresolved D. The CDR3 has 15 residues. V dropped 7 bases and J dropped 2 bases, with 18 bases sitting between them. CDR1 ENHRY and CDR2 SYGVKD come from the germline V gene. This CDR3 is CAITGSSRQTYEQYF. In nucleotides, the CDR3 is TGTGCCATCACTGGGTCGTCGCGGCAAACCTACGAGCAGTACTTC.

Notes on this clonotype: The junction and the germline gene differ at one end; a read error may be behind it. The CDR3 nucleotides are TGTGTCAGCACACCAACCGGAGGGATTAGCCCTTACGAGCAATACTTC. It is translated as CVSTPTGGISPYEQYF. The V and J genes are TRBV18 and TRBJ2-7; perhaps TRBD2 as D (6 bases). Germline-derived CDR1 and CDR2 are KGHSH and LQKENI. The CDR3 has 16 amino acids. Full variable domain (rest looked up from reference TRBV18 and TRBJ2-7): NAGVMQNPRHLVRRRGQEARLRCSPMKGHSHVYWYRQLPEEGLKFMVYLQKENIIDESGMPKERFSAEFPKEGPSILRIQQVVRGDSAAYFCVSTPTGGISPYEQYFGPGTRLTVT.

Regarding this clonotype: One end of the junction does not line up with germline, which may come from a read error. The chain employs TRBV12-3 or TRBV12-4 and TRBJ1-5, with D possibly being TRBD1 (5 bases). The CDR3 is made up of 15 amino acids. This chain's CDR3 is CANSLGQVSNQPQHF. CDR3 DNA: TGTGCCAACAGTTTGGGGCAAGTAAGCAATCAGCCCCAGCATTTT.

With regard to this clonotype: Mismatch with germline at one junction end may stem from a read error. This chain joins TRBV5-8 and TRBJ2-3; 9 nucleotides agree with TRBD2. The CDR3 covers 16 residues. Germline V gene sequence: CDR1 SGHTS, CDR2 YDEGEE. CDR3 in DNA: TGTGCCAGCAGCATCAATAGCGGGAGTGTCTCAGATACGCAATATTTT. It specifies CASSINSGSVSDTQYF.

This clonotype occurred a few times. The chain combines TRBV4-1 with TRBJ1-2; 8 nucleotides line up with TRBD1. CDR1 MGHRA and CDR2 YSYEKL come from the germline V gene. There are 14 residues in the CDR3. The CDR3 is CTSSLGDRNYGYTF. The DNA for the CDR3 is TGCACTAGCAGCCTAGGGGACAGGAACTATGGCTACACCTTC.

With respect to this clonotype: One end of the junction varies from germline; a read error may be responsible. The chain joins TRBV11-2 to TRBJ2-2; D perhaps matches TRBD2 (6 bases). Germline values: CDR1 SGHAT, CDR2 FQNNGV. The CDR3 spans 17 residues. CDR3 bases: TGTGCCCGCAGCTTAGCATTAGGAGGGGCGAATACCTGGGAGCTTTTTTTT. Amino acids: CARSLALGGANTWELFF.

As regards this clonotype: Its ends do not fully match the called genes, so a read error is possible. The rearrangement links TRBV7-9 to TRBJ1-1; D unresolved. The CDR3 has 13 residues. Germline assignment: CDR1 SEHNR and CDR2 FQNEAQ (reference sequence). CDR3 in amino acids: CANSLHGDTEAFF. In nucleotides, the CDR3 is TGTGCCAACAGCTTGCATGGAGACACTGAAGCTTTCTTT.

The chain has TRBV6-2 or TRBV6-3 and TRBJ1-1, with D perhaps TRBD1 (6 bases). The CDR3 runs 15 residues. V lost 6 bases and J 7 bases, leaving 21 bases between the germline ends. In germline, CDR1 is MNHEY, CDR2 SVGEGT. CDR3 residues: CASRTFDGGLNEAFF. DNA of the CDR3: TGTGCCAGCAGGACTTTTGACGGGGGGCTGAATGAAGCTTTCTTT.

On this clonotype: This CDR3 fails to terminate in the conserved phenylalanine or tryptophan, so it likely reflects a read error. It is unclear where the CDR3 begins or ends on the DNA, so no DNA is shown, and the CDR3 is as TCRdb lists it. This chain connects TRBV5-1 to TRBJ2-2; TRBD2 is the table's D call and was not checked against the DNA. Germline lookup yields CDR1 SGHRS and CDR2 YFSETQ. The CDR3 contains 16 residues when both ends are counted. The CDR3 is CASSPTSGSGTGEPFV.

As concerns this clonotype: A read error may explain this, as a much larger clone is one base away. The V and J genes are TRBV6-1 and TRBJ1-1; tentatively, D is TRBD1 (5 bases). There are 12 residues in the CDR3. The ends were cut back, 8 bases at V and 4 bases at J, with 11 bases in the middle. Per germline, CDR1 MNHNS and CDR2 SASEGT. CDR3 sequence reads: CASGGHSTEAFF. The CDR3 DNA sequence: TGTGCCAGCGGTGGACACAGCACTGAAGCTTTCTTT.

Comment on this clonotype: Since a much larger clone is just one base distant, this may be a read error. The rearrangement uses TRBV28 and TRBJ2-1; no clear D. The germline V and J ends were trimmed by 6 bases and 11 bases, with 17 bases remaining between them. The germline V gene encodes CDR1 MDHEN and CDR2 SYDVKM. CDR3 size: 13 residues. The CDR3 nucleotides are TGTGCCAGCAGGGAGACCTCCTACGATAAGCAGTTCTTC. Translation: CASRETSYDKQFF.

The chain links TRBV11-2 to TRBJ2-5; D tentatively reads TRBD1 or TRBD2 (6 bases each). V was trimmed by 2 bases and J by 5 bases, leaving 18 bases between them. There are 16 residues in the CDR3. The germline V gene encodes CDR1 SGHAT and CDR2 FQNNGV. CDR3 amino acids: CASSLTVGGLGETQYF. CDR3 nucleotide sequence: TGTGCCAGCAGCTTAACAGTGGGGGGCTTGGGGGAGACCCAGTACTTC.

The table lists this clonotype with many counts. The chain joins TRBV28 to TRBJ1-1, with no clear D. The CDR3 sequence is 12 residues long. The V gene's germline CDR1 is MDHEN and CDR2 SYDVKM. Trimming took 6 bases from V and 3 from J, leaving 8 bases between them. The CDR3 region is CASSTQHTEAFF. Here the CDR3 DNA reads TGTGCCAGCAGCACACAGCACACTGAAGCTTTCTTT.

As concerns this clonotype: An end of the junction does not agree with germline; a read error may underlie this. The chain combines TRBV11-1 with TRBJ2-7; 7 bases are shared with TRBD1. Germline values: CDR1 SGHAT, CDR2 FQDESV (reference sequence). This CDR3 comprises 14 residues. In nucleotides, the CDR3 is TGTGTCAGCAGCTCCGACAGGGAACGTTACGAGCAGTACTTC. Translating it yields CVSSSDRERYEQYF.

In this sample, this clonotype turned up a few times. The chain combines TRBV7-2 with TRBJ2-5, with D perhaps matching TRBD1 (6 bases). The CDR3 is 17 amino acids. CDR1 and CDR2 from the germline V gene are SGHTA and FQGNSA. Trimming cost V 8 bases and J 0 bases, with 22 bases left between them. CDR3 protein: CASGSPLGTLDQETQYF. The CDR3 bases are TGTGCCAGCGGCTCTCCTTTGGGGACATTAGACCAAGAGACCCAGTACTTC. Full variable domain (outside the CDR3, taken from reference TRBV7-2 and TRBJ2-5): GAGVSQSPSNKVTEKGKDVELRCDPISGHTALYWYRQSLGQGLEFLIYFQGNSAPDKSGLPSDRFSAERTGGSVSTLTIQRTQQEDSAVYLCASGSPLGTLDQETQYFGPGTRLLVL.

This rearrangement joins TRBV19 to TRBJ2-2; 9 bases line up with TRBD2. The germline V gene has CDR1 LNHDA and CDR2 SQIVND (reference sequence). The V segment lost 3 bases and the J segment 3 bases; nucleotides outside the gene matches: 8. The CDR3 has 17 residues. CDR3 residues: CASSISKAGGHTGELFF. The CDR3 coding sequence is TGTGCCAGTAGTATCTCGAAAGCGGGAGGACACACCGGGGAGCTGTTTTTT. Full variable domain (remainder filled in from reference TRBV19 and TRBJ2-2): DGGITQSPKYLFRKEGQNVTLSCEQNLNHDAMYWYRQDPGQGLRLIYYSQIVNDFQKGDIAEGYSVSREKKESFPLTVTSAQKNPTAFYLCASSISKAGGHTGELFFGEGSRLTVL.